The next 21 T cell receptor beta chains were all read from a single sample in a study of beta chain features in type 1 diabetes. Reverse transcription of all isolated RNA meant that expressed TCRB transcripts were sequenced. Profiled with immunoSEQ multiplex PCR; TCRdb holds only in-frame clones, not every one. The data show around 250,000 clones, with 25% to 30% seen just once and roughly 4% held by the top ten. The sequencing sample was made of central memory CD4+ T cells from blood. The source of these receptors is a man aged 25 to 40 in good health.

This clone was counted between two and nine times. The chain carries TRBV6-5 and TRBJ1-1; D gene ambiguous. V dropped 7 bases and J dropped 1 base, with 13 bases sitting between them. This CDR3 comprises 14 residues. Looked up from germline, CDR1 is MNHEY and CDR2 is SVGAGI. The CDR3 nucleotides are TGTGCCAGCATATTATCTCGCCAGAACACTGAAGCTTTCTTT. Amino acid sequence: CASILSRQNTEAFF.

The chain has TRBV5-1 and TRBJ2-1; 10 positions match TRBD1. The germline gives CDR1 SGHRS, CDR2 YFSETQ. The CDR3 spans 15 residues. The junction had 5 bases not matched to a gene; V was cut back by 4 bases and J by 4 bases. In nucleotides, the CDR3 is TGCGCCAGCAGCGACCGGGACAGGGGATACAATGAGCAGTTCTTC. It is translated as CASSDRDRGYNEQFF.

At least ten counts were recorded for this clone. This chain links TRBV30 with TRBJ2-1, with TRBD2 matching 9 bases. Germline CDR1 reads GTSNPN; CDR2 reads SVGIG (reference sequence). J was trimmed by 8 bases and V by 5 bases; bases with no gene match: 7. The CDR3 extends over 13 amino acids. The CDR3 DNA reads TGTGCCTGGTCCGGCGGGAGGGGGGATGAGCAGTTCTTC. As protein: CAWSGGRGDEQFF.

This clone was observed a handful of times. V gene TRBV11-2 combines with J gene TRBJ2-1; 8 bases agree with TRBD2. Trimming cost V 2 bases and J 2 bases; bases outside gene matches: 11. The CDR3 extends over 18 amino acids. The V gene's germline CDR1 is SGHAT and CDR2 FQNNGV. In nucleotides, the CDR3 is TGTGCCAGCAGCTTAAGTGCCGCTAGCGGGTATACCTACAATGAGCAGTTCTTC. As protein: CASSLSAASGYTYNEQFF.

The chain's CDR3 is CASSLAPGANVLTF. The CDR3 DNA sequence: TGTGCCAGCAGCTTAGCTCCTGGGGCCAACGTCCTGACTTTC. This chain connects TRBV7-2 to TRBJ2-6; D ambiguous. This CDR3 has 14 residues. CDR1 is SGHTA and CDR2 is FQGNSA in the germline V gene. V was cut by 0 bases and J by 2 bases, with 2 bases left in between. The full variable domain, its missing parts supplied by reference TRBV7-2 and TRBJ2-6, is GAGVSQSPSNKVTEKGKDVELRCDPISGHTALYWYRQSLGQGLEFLIYFQGNSAPDKSGLPSDRFSAERTGGSVSTLTIQRTQQEDSAVYLCASSLAPGANVLTFGAGSRLTVL.

This clone was counted at least ten times. The rearrangement links TRBV9 to TRBJ1-1; D gene unclear. V was trimmed by 0 bases and J by 1 base, leaving 7 bases between them. The CDR3 spans 14 residues. The germline V gene has CDR1 SGDLS and CDR2 YYNGEE. The CDR3 protein is CASSVERGNTEAFF. In nucleotides, the CDR3 is TGTGCCAGCAGCGTAGAACGGGGGAACACTGAAGCTTTCTTT.

The rearrangement uses TRBV10-3 and TRBJ2-1; D possibly corresponds to TRBD2 (6 bases). Trimming took 4 bases from V and 1 from J, leaving 23 bases between them. Germline values: CDR1 ENHRY, CDR2 SYGVKD. The CDR3 sequence is 19 residues long. CDR3 DNA sequence: TGTGCCATCAGTGGGGCCCCGGGGGATGGGAGTGGTTCCTACAATGAGCAGTTCTTC. Translation gives CAISGAPGDGSGSYNEQFF.

The V and J genes are TRBV2 and TRBJ1-1, with TRBD1 as a possible D gene (6 bases). The germline V and J ends were trimmed by 5 bases and 3 bases, with 10 bases remaining between them. CDR3 length: 13 residues. Germline assignment: CDR1 SNHLY and CDR2 FYNNEI. The chain's CDR3 is CASSPTGYTEAFF. Written as DNA, the CDR3 is TGTGCCAGCAGTCCCACAGGGTACACTGAAGCTTTCTTT.

The chain recombines TRBV7-2 with TRBJ2-3; 7 bases align to TRBD2. The CDR3 length is 17 residues. Looked up from germline, CDR1 is SGHTA and CDR2 is FQGNSA. V gave up 5 bases and J gave up 0 bases; unmatched junction bases: 11. The CDR3: CASSPFPSGISTDTQYF. CDR3 DNA: TGTGCCAGCAGCCCCTTTCCTAGCGGAATCAGCACAGATACGCAGTATTTT.

DNA of the CDR3: TGTGCCTGGAGTTTCTTTGGAGGTGAGCAGTTCTTC. The encoded protein is CAWSFFGGEQFF. The chain uses TRBV30 and TRBJ2-1, with a weak D call TRBD2 (5 bases). The V gene lost 2 bases and the J gene lost 9 bases, with 11 bases spanning the gap. CDR3 size: 12 residues. The germline V gene encodes CDR1 GTSNPN and CDR2 SVGIG (reference sequence).

There are a few counts of this clone. The chain links TRBV5-4 to TRBJ2-7; 8 positions agree with TRBD1. The CDR3 is 13 amino acids. J gave up 6 bases and V 3 bases, and 5 bases lay outside the gene matches. CDR1 and CDR2 from the germline V gene are SGHNT and YYREEE (reference sequence). CDR3: CASSSTGGREQYF. In DNA, the CDR3 is TGTGCCAGCAGCTCCACAGGGGGTCGCGAGCAGTACTTC.

This clone was seen many times. The J gene is TRBJ2-1, the V gene TRBV15; D gene unclear. CDR3 size: 13 residues. In germline, CDR1 is LNHNV, CDR2 YYDKDF (reference sequence). V was clipped by 3 bases and J by 3 bases, with 6 bases between them. The CDR3, as DNA: TGTGCCACCAGCAGCTCAAGCTACAATGAGCAGTTCTTC. Its protein is CATSSSSYNEQFF.

The chain couples TRBV18 to TRBJ1-2; TRBD1 might be the D (6 bases). Germline loops: CDR1 KGHSH, CDR2 LQKENI. Between the trimmed V and J ends, which lost 2 bases and 2 bases, there was a span of 9 bases. The CDR3 contains 14 residues. CDR3 DNA sequence: TGTGCCAGCTCACCAAGGGGGGACAACTATGGCTACACCTTC. Protein sequence: CASSPRGDNYGYTF.

The CDR3 coding sequence is TGCAGCGGGGAGGGGTACAATGAGCAGTTCTTC. Translation gives CSGEGYNEQFF. The chain uses TRBV29-1 and TRBJ2-1; 7 nucleotides align to TRBD2. The J segment lost 4 bases and the V segment lost 7 bases, leaving 1 base of the junction unmatched. Germline V CDR1 and CDR2: SQVTM, ANQGSEA. The CDR3 totals 11 residues.

Only one count was recorded for this clone. This chain joins TRBV29-1 and TRBJ1-2; no firm D call. There are 11 residues in the CDR3. V lost 7 bases to trimming and J lost 6 bases, with 12 bases between them. The germline V gene has CDR1 SQVTM and CDR2 ANQGSEA. The CDR3 here is CSASDLHGYTF. The CDR3, as DNA: TGCAGCGCTTCGGACCTTCATGGCTACACCTTC.

V is TRBV4-1 and J is TRBJ2-3; a weak D match, TRBD1 (5 bases). The CDR3 length is 16 residues. Germline V gene sequence: CDR1 MGHRA, CDR2 YSYEKL. The germline V and J ends were trimmed by 1 base and 5 bases, with 16 bases remaining between them. Written as DNA, the CDR3 is TGCGCCAGCAGCCAAGCAGGGTCCCGAATTTTAGATACGCAGTATTTT. Translating it yields CASSQAGSRILDTQYF.

This clone has ten or more counts. The rearrangement uses TRBV10-3 and TRBJ1-1, with 7 bases identical to TRBD1. CDR1 ENHRY and CDR2 SYGVKD come from the germline V gene. The CDR3 spans 14 residues. V lost 6 bases to trimming and J lost 7 bases; unmatched junction nucleotides: 11. In DNA form, the CDR3 reads TGTGCCATCAGCCTTCGACAGGGCTTTGGTGAAGCTTTCTTT. This sequence encodes CAISLRQGFGEAFF.

The table lists this clone with a few counts. The V and J genes are TRBV5-1 and TRBJ2-1; D possibly corresponds to TRBD1 (5 bases). The V gene's germline CDR1 is SGHRS and CDR2 YFSETQ. V shed 6 bases and J shed 1 base, with 11 bases lying between them. The CDR3 totals 14 residues. In nucleotides, the CDR3 is TGCGCCAGCACCGAACAGGCTTCCTACAATGAGCAGTTCTTC. This codes for CASTEQASYNEQFF.

The CDR3 coding sequence is TGTGCCAGCAGCCCACTAACCCTTGAGCAGTTCTTC. Amino acids: CASSPLTLEQFF. The chain carries TRBV7-9 and TRBJ2-1; no clear D. Germline V lookup: CDR1 SEHNR, CDR2 FQNEAQ (reference sequence). Trimming pared 5 bases from V and 9 bases from J, leaving 11 bases between. This CDR3 has 12 residues.

On this clone: This sample includes further DNA sequences coding for the same CDR3. The V gene is TRBV30, the J gene TRBJ1-2; D is ambiguous. The CDR3 runs to 12 residues. Germline V CDR1 and CDR2: GTSNPN, SVGIG (reference sequence). V gave up 1 base and J gave up 2 bases, with 5 bases separating them. The CDR3 DNA sequence: TGTGCCTGGAGTGGACGGAACTATGGCTACACCTTC. The encoded protein is CAWSGRNYGYTF.

The V call is TRBV7-2, the J call TRBJ1-5, with 7 positions matching TRBD1. J was trimmed by 9 bases and V by 6 bases; bases with no gene match: 8. The germline gives CDR1 SGHTA, CDR2 FQGNSA. This CDR3 has 13 amino acids. This CDR3 is CASSRQGGGPQHF. CDR3 bases: TGTGCCAGCAGTCGACAGGGAGGAGGGCCCCAGCATTTT.